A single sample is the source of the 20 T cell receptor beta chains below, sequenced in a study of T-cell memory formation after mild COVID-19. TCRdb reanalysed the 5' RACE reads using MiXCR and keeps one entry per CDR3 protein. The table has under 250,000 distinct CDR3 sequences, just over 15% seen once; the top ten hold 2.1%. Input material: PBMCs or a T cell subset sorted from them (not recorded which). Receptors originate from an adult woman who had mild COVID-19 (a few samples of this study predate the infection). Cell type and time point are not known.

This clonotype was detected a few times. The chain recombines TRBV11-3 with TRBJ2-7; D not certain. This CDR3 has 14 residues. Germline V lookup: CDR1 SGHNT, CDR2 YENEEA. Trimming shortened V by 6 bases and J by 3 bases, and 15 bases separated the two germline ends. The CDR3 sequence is CASRGSLHNYEQYF. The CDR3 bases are TGTGCCAGCAGAGGTTCACTCCACAACTACGAGCAGTACTTC.

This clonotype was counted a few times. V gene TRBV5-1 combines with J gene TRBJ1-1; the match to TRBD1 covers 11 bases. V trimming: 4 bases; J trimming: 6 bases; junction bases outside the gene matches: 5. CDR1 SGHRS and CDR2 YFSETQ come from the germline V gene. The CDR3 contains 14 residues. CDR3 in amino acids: CASSVGQGASEAFF. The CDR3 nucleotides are TGCGCCAGCAGCGTAGGACAGGGGGCATCTGAAGCTTTCTTT.

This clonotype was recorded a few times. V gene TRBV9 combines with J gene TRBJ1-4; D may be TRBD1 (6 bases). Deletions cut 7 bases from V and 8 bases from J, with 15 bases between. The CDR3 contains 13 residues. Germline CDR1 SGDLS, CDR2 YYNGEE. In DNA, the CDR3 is TGTGCCAGCGGGAGTGGGGGCCGGGAAAAACTGTTTTTT. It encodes CASGSGGREKLFF.

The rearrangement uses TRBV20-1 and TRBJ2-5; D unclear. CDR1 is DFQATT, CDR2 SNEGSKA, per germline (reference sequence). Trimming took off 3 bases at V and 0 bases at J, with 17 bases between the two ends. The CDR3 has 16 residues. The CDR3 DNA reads TGCAGTGCTAGCTTTCGGAATCGACGTAACCAAGAGACCCAGTACTTC. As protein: CSASFRNRRNQETQYF.

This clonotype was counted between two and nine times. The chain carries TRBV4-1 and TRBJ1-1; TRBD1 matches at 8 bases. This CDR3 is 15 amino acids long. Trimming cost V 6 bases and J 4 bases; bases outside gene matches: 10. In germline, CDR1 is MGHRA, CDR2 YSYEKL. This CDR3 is CASRTRQGSSTEAFF. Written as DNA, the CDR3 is TGCGCCAGCAGGACTCGACAGGGGAGTAGCACTGAAGCTTTCTTT.

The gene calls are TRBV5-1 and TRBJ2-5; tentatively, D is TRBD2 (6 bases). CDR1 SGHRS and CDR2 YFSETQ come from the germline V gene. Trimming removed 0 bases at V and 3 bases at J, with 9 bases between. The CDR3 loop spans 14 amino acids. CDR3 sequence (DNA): TGCGCCAGCAGCTTGGGGAGGGAAAAAGAGACCCAGTACTTC. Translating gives CASSLGREKETQYF.

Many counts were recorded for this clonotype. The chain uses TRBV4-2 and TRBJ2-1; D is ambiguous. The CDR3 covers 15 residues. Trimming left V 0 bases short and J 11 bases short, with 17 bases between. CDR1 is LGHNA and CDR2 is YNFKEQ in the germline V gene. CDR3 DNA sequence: TGTGCCAGCAGCCAAGATGACCAGCTCGCGATGCAGCAGTTCTTC. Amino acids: CASSQDDQLAMQQFF.

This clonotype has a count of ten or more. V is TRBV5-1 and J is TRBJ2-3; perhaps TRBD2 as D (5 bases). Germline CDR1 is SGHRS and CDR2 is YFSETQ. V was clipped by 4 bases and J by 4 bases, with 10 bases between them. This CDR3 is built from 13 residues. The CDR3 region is CASSLGSADTQYF. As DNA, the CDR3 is TGCGCCAGCAGCCTAGGGAGCGCAGATACGCAGTATTTT.

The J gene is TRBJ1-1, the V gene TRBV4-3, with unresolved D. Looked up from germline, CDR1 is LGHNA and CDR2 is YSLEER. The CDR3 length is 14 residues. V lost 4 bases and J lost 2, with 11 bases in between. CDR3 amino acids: CASSLHRANTEAFF. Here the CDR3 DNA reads TGCGCCAGCAGCCTCCACCGGGCCAACACTGAAGCTTTCTTT.

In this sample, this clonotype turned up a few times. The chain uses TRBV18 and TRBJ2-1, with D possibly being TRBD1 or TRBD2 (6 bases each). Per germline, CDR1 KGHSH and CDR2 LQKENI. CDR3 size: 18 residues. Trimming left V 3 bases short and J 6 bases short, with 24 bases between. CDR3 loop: CASSPQGAGTQGSNEQFF. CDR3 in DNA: TGTGCCAGCTCACCTCAAGGGGCCGGGACTCAGGGGAGCAATGAGCAGTTCTTC. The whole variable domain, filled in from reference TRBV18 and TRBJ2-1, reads NAGVMQNPRHLVRRRGQEARLRCSPMKGHSHVYWYRQLPEEGLKFMVYLQKENIIDESGMPKERFSAEFPKEGPSILRIQQVVRGDSAAYFCASSPQGAGTQGSNEQFFGPGTRLTVL.

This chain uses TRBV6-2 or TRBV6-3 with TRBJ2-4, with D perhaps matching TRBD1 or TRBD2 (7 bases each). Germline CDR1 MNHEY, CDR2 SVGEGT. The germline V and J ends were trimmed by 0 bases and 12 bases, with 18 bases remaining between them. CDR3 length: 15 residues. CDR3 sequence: CASSYSPTSRGTQYF. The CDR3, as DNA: TGTGCCAGCAGTTACTCACCGACTAGCAGGGGGACTCAGTACTTC.

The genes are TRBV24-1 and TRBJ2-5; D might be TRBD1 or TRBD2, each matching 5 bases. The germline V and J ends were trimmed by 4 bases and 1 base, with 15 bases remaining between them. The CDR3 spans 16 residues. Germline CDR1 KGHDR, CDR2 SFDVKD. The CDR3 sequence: CATSDGDARLQETQYF. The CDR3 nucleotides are TGTGCCACCAGTGACGGGGACGCCCGGCTCCAAGAGACCCAGTACTTC.

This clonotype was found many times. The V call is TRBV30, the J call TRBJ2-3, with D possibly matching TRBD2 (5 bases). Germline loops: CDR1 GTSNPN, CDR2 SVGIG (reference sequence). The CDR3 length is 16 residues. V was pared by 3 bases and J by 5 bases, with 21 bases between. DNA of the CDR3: TGTGCCTGGAGAAAAGCCCCGGGATACGCTGTAGATACGCAGTATTTT. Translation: CAWRKAPGYAVDTQYF.

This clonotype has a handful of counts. The CDR3 protein is CASSPGLGGQETQYF. CDR3 DNA sequence: TGTGCCAGCTCTCCAGGGCTCGGTGGCCAAGAGACCCAGTACTTC. The chain recombines TRBV18 with TRBJ2-5, with a possible D match to TRBD1 (5 bases). V was cut by 6 bases and J by 1 base, with 15 bases left in between. The CDR3 is 15 amino acids. CDR1 is KGHSH, CDR2 LQKENI, per germline.

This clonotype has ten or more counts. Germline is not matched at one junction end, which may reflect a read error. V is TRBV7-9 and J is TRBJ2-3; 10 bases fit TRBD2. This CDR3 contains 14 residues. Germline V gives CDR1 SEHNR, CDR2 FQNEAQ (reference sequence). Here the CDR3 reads CAGSLSGRTDTQYF. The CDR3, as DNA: TGTGCCGGCAGCCTTAGCGGGAGGACAGATACGCAGTATTTT.

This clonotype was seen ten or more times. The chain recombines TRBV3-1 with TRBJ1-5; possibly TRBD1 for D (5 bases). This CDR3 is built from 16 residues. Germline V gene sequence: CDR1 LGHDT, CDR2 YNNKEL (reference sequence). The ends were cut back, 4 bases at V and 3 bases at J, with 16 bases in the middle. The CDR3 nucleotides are TGTGCCAGCAGCCCACAAGCGGGGGGTTACAATCAGCCCCAGCATTTT. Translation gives CASSPQAGGYNQPQHF. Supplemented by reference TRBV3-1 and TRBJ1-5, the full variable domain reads DTAVSQTPKYLVTQMGNDKSIKCEQNLGHDTMYWYKQDSKKFLKIMFSYNNKELIINETVPNRFSPKSPDKAHLNLHINSLELGDSAVYFCASSPQAGGYNQPQHFGDGTRLSIL.

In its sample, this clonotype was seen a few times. For the CDR3, the DNA is TGTGCCAGCAGCTTAGGATTAGGTGCTGGCAGGCGGGAGGACACTGAAGCTTTCTTT. This codes for CASSLGLGAGRREDTEAFF. The chain carries TRBV11-1 and TRBJ1-1; D not resolved. Germline loops: CDR1 SGHAT, CDR2 FQDESV (reference sequence). Trimming shortened V by 1 base and J by 3 bases, and 24 bases separated the two germline ends. The CDR3 contains 19 residues.

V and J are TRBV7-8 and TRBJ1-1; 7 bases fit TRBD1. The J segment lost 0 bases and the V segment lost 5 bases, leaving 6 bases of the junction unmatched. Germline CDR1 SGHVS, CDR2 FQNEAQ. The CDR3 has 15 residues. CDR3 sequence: CASSPDRVMNTEAFF. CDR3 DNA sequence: TGTGCCAGCAGCCCAGACAGGGTGATGAACACTGAAGCTTTCTTT.

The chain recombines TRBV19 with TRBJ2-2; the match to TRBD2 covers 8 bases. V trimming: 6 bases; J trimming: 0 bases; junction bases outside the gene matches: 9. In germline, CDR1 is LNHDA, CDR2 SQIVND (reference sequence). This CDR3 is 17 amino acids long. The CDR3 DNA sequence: TGTGCCAGTAGGGGTTTGCGGGGGGCAACGAACACCGGGGAGCTGTTTTTT. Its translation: CASRGLRGATNTGELFF. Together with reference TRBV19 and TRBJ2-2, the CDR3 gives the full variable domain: DGGITQSPKYLFRKEGQNVTLSCEQNLNHDAMYWYRQDPGQGLRLIYYSQIVNDFQKGDIAEGYSVSREKKESFPLTVTSAQKNPTAFYLCASRGLRGATNTGELFFGEGSRLTVL.

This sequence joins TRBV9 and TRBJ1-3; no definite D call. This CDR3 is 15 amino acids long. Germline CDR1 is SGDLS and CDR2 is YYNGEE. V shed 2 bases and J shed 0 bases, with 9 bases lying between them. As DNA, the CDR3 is TGTGCCAGCAGCGTCGGAAGTAGCTCTGGAAACACCATATATTTT. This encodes CASSVGSSSGNTIYF.